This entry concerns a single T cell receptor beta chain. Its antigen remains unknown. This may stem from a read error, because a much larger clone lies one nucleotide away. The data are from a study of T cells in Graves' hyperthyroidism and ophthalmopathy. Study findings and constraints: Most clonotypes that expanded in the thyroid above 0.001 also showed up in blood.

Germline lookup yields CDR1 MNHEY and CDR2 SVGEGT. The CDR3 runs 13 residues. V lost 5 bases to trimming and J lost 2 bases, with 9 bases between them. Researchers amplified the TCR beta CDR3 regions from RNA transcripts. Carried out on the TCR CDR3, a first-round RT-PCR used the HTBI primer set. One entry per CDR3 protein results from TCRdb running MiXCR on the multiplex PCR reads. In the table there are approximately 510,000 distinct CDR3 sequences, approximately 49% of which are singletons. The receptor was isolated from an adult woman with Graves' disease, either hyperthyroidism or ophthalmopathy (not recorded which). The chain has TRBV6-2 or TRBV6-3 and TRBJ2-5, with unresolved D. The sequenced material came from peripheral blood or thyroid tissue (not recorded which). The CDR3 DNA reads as TGTGCCAGCAGTAGAGTGGTACAAGAGACCCAGTACTTC. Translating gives CASSRVVQETQYF.